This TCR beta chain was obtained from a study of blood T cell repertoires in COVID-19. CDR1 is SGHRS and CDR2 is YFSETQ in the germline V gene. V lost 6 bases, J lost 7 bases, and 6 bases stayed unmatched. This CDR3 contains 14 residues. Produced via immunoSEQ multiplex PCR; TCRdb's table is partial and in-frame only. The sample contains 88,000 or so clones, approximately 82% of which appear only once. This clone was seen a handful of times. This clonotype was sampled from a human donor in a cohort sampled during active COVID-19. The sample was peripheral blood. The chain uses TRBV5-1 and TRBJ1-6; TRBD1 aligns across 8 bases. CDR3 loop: CASTDGQGNSPLHF. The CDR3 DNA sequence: TGCGCCAGCACCGATGGACAGGGCAATTCACCCCTCCACTTT.